These 7 T cell receptor beta chains came from one sample sequenced in a study of T cell responses to AZD1222 COVID-19 vaccine. Sequencing used immunoSEQ multiplex PCR; TCRdb keeps in-frame clones, though not all of them. The sample records about 60,000 clones, roughly 82% being singletons. Source: peripheral blood, taken on day 0 of AZD1222 vaccination. These receptors originate from an adult in good health.

For the CDR3, the DNA is TGTGCCAGCAGACCATTAAATCAGCCCCAGCATTTT. Translation gives CASRPLNQPQHF. The V call is TRBV2, the J call TRBJ1-5; D is uncertain. In germline, CDR1 is SNHLY, CDR2 FYNNEI. The V and J ends lost 6 bases and 4 bases respectively, with 7 bases between them. The CDR3 is made up of 12 amino acids.

The chain uses TRBV6-5 and TRBJ2-1, with D maybe TRBD2 (6 bases). Germline V CDR1 and CDR2: MNHEY, SVGAGI. V was shortened by 5 bases and J by 9 bases, with 14 bases between the two germline ends. The CDR3 runs 13 residues. The CDR3 DNA follows: TGTGCCAGCAGTCACCTTACTAGCCGTGAGCAGTTCTTC. Translating it yields CASSHLTSREQFF.

The chain has TRBV6-5 and TRBJ1-2, with D unresolved. V lost 4 bases to trimming and J lost 0 bases, with 15 bases between them. The CDR3 extends over 16 amino acids. Germline V lookup: CDR1 MNHEY, CDR2 SVGAGI. CDR3: CASSLLGRYPNYGYTF. Written as DNA, the CDR3 is TGTGCCAGCAGTTTGCTCGGGAGATACCCTAACTATGGCTACACCTTC.

This chain uses TRBV11-3 with TRBJ2-2; TRBD1 or TRBD2 may be the D gene (5 bases each). The CDR3 sequence is 13 residues long. Germline V gives CDR1 SGHNT, CDR2 YENEEA. V shed 0 bases and J shed 9 bases, with 8 bases lying between them. CDR3 residues: CASSLDQGRELFF. As DNA, the CDR3 is TGTGCCAGCAGCTTAGATCAGGGACGGGAGCTGTTTTTT.

The chain recombines TRBV19 with TRBJ2-5; 13 bases agree with TRBD2. The trim removed 8 bases at V and 7 bases at J, leaving 10 bases unmatched. The CDR3 runs to 15 residues. Germline V gene sequence: CDR1 LNHDA, CDR2 SQIVND (reference sequence). The CDR3 DNA follows: TGTGCCAGTCGCCCCGGACTAGCGGGAGAGAGGACCCAGTACTTC. Protein product: CASRPGLAGERTQYF.

The chain recombines TRBV28 with TRBJ1-2; TRBD1 is a possible D gene (5 bases). This CDR3 has 14 amino acids. The germline V and J ends were trimmed by 5 bases and 5 bases, with 15 bases remaining between them. Germline loops: CDR1 MDHEN, CDR2 SYDVKM. The CDR3 loop is CASSPGGIGYGYTF. The CDR3 DNA is TGTGCCAGCAGTCCGGGGGGGATTGGATATGGCTACACCTTC.

This clone was observed a handful of times. The V gene is TRBV28, the J gene TRBJ1-5; 7 positions agree with TRBD1. The germline V gene encodes CDR1 MDHEN and CDR2 SYDVKM. The CDR3 has 15 residues. V lost 4 bases to trimming and J lost 5 bases; unmatched junction nucleotides: 8. The CDR3 DNA follows: TGTGCCAGCAGTTGGGATCGACAGGGCGATCAGCCCCAGCATTTT. Protein: CASSWDRQGDQPQHF.